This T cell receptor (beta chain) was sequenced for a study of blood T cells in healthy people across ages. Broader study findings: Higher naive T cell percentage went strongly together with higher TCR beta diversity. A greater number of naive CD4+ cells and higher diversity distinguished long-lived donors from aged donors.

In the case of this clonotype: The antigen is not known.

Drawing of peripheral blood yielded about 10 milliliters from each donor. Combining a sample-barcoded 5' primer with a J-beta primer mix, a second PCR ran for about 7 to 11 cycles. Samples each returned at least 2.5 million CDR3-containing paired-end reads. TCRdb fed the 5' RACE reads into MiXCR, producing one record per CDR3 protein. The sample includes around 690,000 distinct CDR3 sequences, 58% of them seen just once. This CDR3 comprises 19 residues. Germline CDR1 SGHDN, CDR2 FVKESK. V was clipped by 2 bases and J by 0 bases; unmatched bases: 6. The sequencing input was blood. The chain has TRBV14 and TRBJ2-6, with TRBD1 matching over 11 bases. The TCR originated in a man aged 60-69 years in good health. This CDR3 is CASSQFAGTGGSGANVLTF. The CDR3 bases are TGTGCCAGCAGCCAATTTGCCGGGACAGGGGGCTCTGGGGCCAACGTCCTGACTTTC.